The 19 T cell receptor beta chains below all came from one sample that was sequenced in a study of cytomegalovirus exposure and HLA in healthy donors. Profiling relied on immunoSEQ multiplex PCR, and the TCRdb table lists in-frame clones only, not all of them. Here the sample spans 190,000 or so clones, about 86% being singletons. Source material: PBMCs. Receptors originate from a woman aged 18-29 years in good health and CMV-seropositive.

This clone was seen at least ten times. The chain couples TRBV4-2 to TRBJ1-6; 11 bases are shared with TRBD1. The germline CDR1 and CDR2 sequences are LGHNA and YNFKEQ. CDR3 length equals 16 residues. The J segment lost 9 bases and the V segment lost 0 bases, leaving 4 bases of the junction unmatched. CDR3 in amino acids: CASSQEIGTGGSPLHF. CDR3 in DNA: TGTGCCAGCAGCCAAGAAATAGGGACAGGGGGTTCACCCCTCCACTTT.

V and J are TRBV29-1 and TRBJ1-1, with 7 positions matching TRBD1. Germline V gene sequence: CDR1 SQVTM, CDR2 ANQGSEA. V was clipped by 5 bases and J by 7 bases; unmatched bases: 4. The CDR3 spans 11 residues. This chain's CDR3 is CSVQGGHEAFF. As DNA, the CDR3 is TGCAGCGTTCAAGGGGGCCATGAAGCTTTCTTT.

This chain links TRBV7-6 with TRBJ1-2; unclear D gene. The germline V and J ends were trimmed by 1 base and 8 bases, with 17 bases remaining between them. The V gene's germline CDR1 is SGHVS and CDR2 FNYEAQ. This CDR3 has 15 amino acids. CDR3 nucleotides: TGTGCCAGCAGCTTAGTCGAGGGTTCTGAATCGGGCTACACCTTC. This encodes CASSLVEGSESGYTF.

This chain uses TRBV18 with TRBJ2-2; the match to TRBD2 covers 9 bases. CDR1 KGHSH and CDR2 LQKENI come from the germline V gene. The CDR3 totals 19 residues. The V segment lost 5 bases and the J segment 0 bases; nucleotides outside the gene matches: 13. The DNA of the CDR3 is TGTGCCAGCTCATCCACGGCGGTAGCGGGGGTCGCGAACACCGGGGAGCTGTTTTTT. This sequence encodes CASSSTAVAGVANTGELFF.

V usage is TRBV6-5 and J usage is TRBJ2-7, with TRBD1 matching over 9 bases. Germline V lookup: CDR1 MNHEY, CDR2 SVGAGI. This CDR3 is 14 amino acids long. The V gene end was trimmed by 7 bases and the J gene end by 4 bases; junction bases not matched to a gene: 8. CDR3 region: CASTVGQGRYEQYF. In DNA, the CDR3 is TGTGCCAGCACCGTGGGACAGGGTCGGTACGAGCAGTACTTC.

This clone has a handful of counts. This sequence joins TRBV7-2 and TRBJ1-2, with D unresolved. The CDR3 contains 15 residues. Germline loops: CDR1 SGHTA, CDR2 FQGNSA. V lost 6 bases, J lost 4 bases, and 18 bases lay in between. CDR3 in amino acids: CASRPPTGERYGYTF. The CDR3 region has the DNA TGTGCCAGCAGACCCCCTACCGGGGAGCGCTATGGCTACACCTTC.

The gene calls are TRBV28 and TRBJ1-6; no definite D call. Trimming removed 6 bases from V and 13 bases from J, with 16 bases in between. This CDR3 comprises 13 residues. In germline, CDR1 is MDHEN, CDR2 SYDVKM. CDR3 in DNA: TGTGCCAGCAGCGCGGACTCGATGCACCCCCTCCACTTT. Translation gives CASSADSMHPLHF.

The chain carries TRBV14 and TRBJ2-7, with 9 bases aligning to TRBD1. This CDR3 region has 14 residues. The V gene's germline CDR1 is SGHDN and CDR2 FVKESK. Germline trimming cut 7 bases from V and 3 bases from J; bases unmatched to any gene: 7. The CDR3 is CASNTGTGRYEQYF. CDR3 coding DNA: TGTGCCAGCAACACCGGGACAGGGCGCTACGAGCAGTACTTC. Full variable domain (missing parts from reference TRBV14 and TRBJ2-7): EAGVTQFPSHSVIEKGQTVTLRCDPISGHDNLYWYRRVMGKEIKFLLHFVKESKQDESGMPNNRFLAERTGGTYSTLKVQPAELEDSGVYFCASNTGTGRYEQYFGPGTRLTVT.

The chain uses TRBV7-9 and TRBJ1-2, with D hard to call. The germline V gene has CDR1 SEHNR and CDR2 FQNEAQ (reference sequence). The germline V and J ends were trimmed by 1 base and 4 bases, with 10 bases remaining between them. The CDR3 has 14 residues. CDR3 DNA: TGTGCCAGCAGCTTAGGGCTCTCTGGCTATGGCTACACCTTC. It encodes CASSLGLSGYGYTF.

This clone has a single count. V and J are TRBV5-1 and TRBJ1-4; 7 bases align to TRBD1. With V trimmed by 5 bases and J by 8 bases, 9 bases remained unmatched. The CDR3 sequence is 14 residues long. Germline CDR1 SGHRS, CDR2 YFSETQ. CDR3 residues: CASRDDPTGEKLFF. The CDR3 coding sequence is TGCGCCAGCAGAGACGACCCGACAGGGGAAAAACTGTTTTTT.

The gene calls are TRBV6-1 and TRBJ1-5; tentatively, D is TRBD1 (5 bases). Per germline, CDR1 MNHNS and CDR2 SASEGT. The CDR3 loop spans 18 amino acids. The ends were cut back, 2 bases at V and 3 bases at J, with 20 bases in the middle. CDR3 nucleotides: TGTGCCAGCAGTGAAATATTCGGGTCGGGGGACCTCAATCAGCCCCAGCATTTT. Translating it yields CASSEIFGSGDLNQPQHF.

The chain has TRBV19 and TRBJ1-5; D call uncertain. Trimming removed 4 bases from V and 1 base from J, with 8 bases in between. Germline values: CDR1 LNHDA, CDR2 SQIVND (reference sequence). This CDR3 spans 14 amino acids. CDR3 bases: TGTGCCAGTAGTAAAAGGGAGAGCAATCAGCCCCAGCATTTT. It codes for CASSKRESNQPQHF.

J is TRBJ2-1 and V is TRBV7-9, with TRBD1 identical over 9 bases. CDR1 and CDR2 (germline): SEHNR, FQNEAQ (reference sequence). This CDR3 has 16 amino acids. After removal of 3 bases from V and 8 bases from J, the junction contained 11 bases not matched to a gene. DNA of the CDR3: TGTGCCAGCAGCTTGACCGGGACAGGGAAGATAGATGAGCAGTTCTTC. Protein product: CASSLTGTGKIDEQFF.

J is TRBJ2-1 and V is TRBV2; 10 nucleotides match TRBD2. The ends lost 10 bases at V and 6 bases at J; junction bases unmatched: 6. The CDR3 has 13 residues. From germline, CDR1 is SNHLY and CDR2 FYNNEI. Written as DNA, the CDR3 is TGTGCCACTGAGCGGGGGGGCCGCAATGAGCAGTTCTTC. Its translation is CATERGGRNEQFF.

V and J are TRBV6-1 and TRBJ2-7, with no clear D. CDR3 length: 14 amino acids. V gave up 0 bases and J gave up 2 bases, with 8 bases separating them. Germline CDR1 is MNHNS and CDR2 is SASEGT. In DNA, the CDR3 is TGTGCCAGCAGTGAAGCCGACGGAGCCTACGAGCAGTACTTC. Translation: CASSEADGAYEQYF.

This chain uses TRBV5-1 with TRBJ1-2, with 12 bases that match TRBD1. After removal of 7 bases from V and 5 bases from J, the junction contained 9 bases not matched to a gene. CDR1 is SGHRS, CDR2 YFSETQ, per germline. The CDR3 has 15 residues. CDR3 in amino acids: CASSSGQGAGYGYTF. The CDR3 DNA reads TGCGCCAGCTCCTCGGGACAGGGGGCCGGGTATGGCTACACCTTC. The full variable domain, completed using reference TRBV5-1 and TRBJ1-2, is KAGVTQTPRYLIKTRGQQVTLSCSPISGHRSVSWYQQTPGQGLQFLFEYFSETQRNKGNFPGRFSGRQFSNSRSEMNVSTLELGDSALYLCASSSGQGAGYGYTFGSGTRLTVV.

This clone showed up just a few times. The chain employs TRBV7-2 and TRBJ1-1; 9 nucleotides match TRBD1. This CDR3 comprises 15 residues. The V and J ends lost 2 bases and 5 bases, in that order; junction bases with no gene match: 6. Germline CDR1 and CDR2: SGHTA and FQGNSA. This CDR3 is CASSLFAGQGTEAFF. The CDR3 bases are TGTGCCAGCAGCTTATTCGCCGGACAGGGGACTGAAGCTTTCTTT.

The rearrangement links TRBV2 to TRBJ2-3; the match to TRBD1 covers 7 bases. The CDR3 covers 14 residues. In germline, CDR1 is SNHLY, CDR2 FYNNEI. J was trimmed by 11 bases and V by 6 bases; bases with no gene match: 14. For the CDR3, the DNA is TGTGCCAGCAGCAAAGGGACAGCAGAAGGTGGGCAGTATTTT. As protein: CASSKGTAEGGQYF.

The genes are TRBV7-3 and TRBJ2-7; possible D gene TRBD1, 6 bases. Trimming took off 2 bases at V and 3 bases at J, with 11 bases between the two ends. The CDR3 consists of 14 residues. Germline CDR1 reads SGHTA; CDR2 reads FQGTGA. CDR3 residues: CASSLLGAHYEQYF. For the CDR3, the DNA is TGTGCCAGCAGCTTACTGGGGGCGCACTACGAGCAGTACTTC.